Below, one T cell receptor beta chain is given with its context. Its antigen is undetermined. Amplification used 60 Vbeta primers and 13 Jbeta primers. The protocol was immunoSEQ multiplex PCR, while the TCRdb copy is restricted to in-frame clones and leaves out a portion. The listing records around 50,000 clones. These data come from a study of cytomegalovirus exposure and HLA in healthy donors. Study findings and constraints: Over 150 TCR beta chains were listed as cytomegalovirus-associated.

Trimming took 1 base from V and 1 from J, leaving 16 bases between them. The CDR3 is 18 residues long. CDR1 LGHNA and CDR2 YSLEER come from the germline V gene. This chain connects TRBV4-3 to TRBJ1-4; a weak D match, TRBD1 (6 bases). Sequences were obtained from PBMCs. This clonotype originated in a woman aged 50 to 60 in good health and CMV-seropositive. The CDR3 loop is CASSQGKRGSLTNEKLFF. The CDR3 region has the DNA TGCGCCAGCAGCCAAGGTAAGAGGGGGTCATTAACTAATGAAAAACTGTTTTTT.